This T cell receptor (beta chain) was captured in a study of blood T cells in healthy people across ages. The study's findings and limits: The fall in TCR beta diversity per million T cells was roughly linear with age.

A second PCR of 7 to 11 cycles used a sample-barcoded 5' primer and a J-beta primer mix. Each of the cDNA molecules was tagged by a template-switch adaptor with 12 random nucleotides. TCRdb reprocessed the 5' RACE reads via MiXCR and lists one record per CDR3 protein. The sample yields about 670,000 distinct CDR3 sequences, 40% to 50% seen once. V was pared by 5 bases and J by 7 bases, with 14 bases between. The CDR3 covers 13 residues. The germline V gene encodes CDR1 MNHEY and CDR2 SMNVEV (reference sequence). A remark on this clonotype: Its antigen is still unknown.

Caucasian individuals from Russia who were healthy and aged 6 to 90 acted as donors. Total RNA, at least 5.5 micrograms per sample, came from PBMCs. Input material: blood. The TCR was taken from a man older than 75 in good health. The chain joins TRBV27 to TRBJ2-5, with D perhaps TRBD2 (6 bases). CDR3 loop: CASSRDSGRTQYF. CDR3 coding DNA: TGTGCCAGCAGTCGGGACTCGGGACGGACCCAGTACTTC.